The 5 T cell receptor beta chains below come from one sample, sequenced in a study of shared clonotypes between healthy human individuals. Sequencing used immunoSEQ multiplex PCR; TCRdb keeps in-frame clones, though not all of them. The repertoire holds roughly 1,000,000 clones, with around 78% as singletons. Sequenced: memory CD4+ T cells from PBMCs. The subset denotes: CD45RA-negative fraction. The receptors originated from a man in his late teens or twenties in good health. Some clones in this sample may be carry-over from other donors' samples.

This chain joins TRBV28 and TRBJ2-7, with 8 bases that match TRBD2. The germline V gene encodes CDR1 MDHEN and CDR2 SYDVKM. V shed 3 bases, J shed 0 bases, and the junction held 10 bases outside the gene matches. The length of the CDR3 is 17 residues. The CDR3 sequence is CASSFVVAGLSSYEQYF. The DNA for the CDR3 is TGTGCCAGCAGTTTCGTGGTAGCGGGGCTAAGCTCCTACGAGCAGTACTTC.

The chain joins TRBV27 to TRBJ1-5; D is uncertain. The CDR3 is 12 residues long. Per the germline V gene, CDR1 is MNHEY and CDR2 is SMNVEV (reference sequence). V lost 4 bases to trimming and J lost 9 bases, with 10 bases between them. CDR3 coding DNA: TGTGCCAGCAGTTCTCCCCCCCGGCCCCAGCATTTT. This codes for CASSSPPRPQHF.

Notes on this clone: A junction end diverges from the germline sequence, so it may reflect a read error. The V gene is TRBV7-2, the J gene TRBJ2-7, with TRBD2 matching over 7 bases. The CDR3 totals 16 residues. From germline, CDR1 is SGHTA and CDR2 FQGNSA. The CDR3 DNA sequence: TGTGCCAGCAGCTTATCCGCTAGCGGAGGGAACTACGAACAGTACTTC. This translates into CASSLSASGGNYEQYF. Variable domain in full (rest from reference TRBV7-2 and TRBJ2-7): GAGVSQSPSNKVTEKGKDVELRCDPISGHTALYWYRQSLGQGLEFLIYFQGNSAPDKSGLPSDRFSAERTGGSVSTLTIQRTQQEDSAVYLCASSLSASGGNYEQYFGPGTRLTVT.

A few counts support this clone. As DNA, the CDR3 is TGTGCCAGCAGGGGCCCCTTAAATCAGCCCCAGCATTTT. Encoded protein: CASRGPLNQPQHF. V gene TRBV2 combines with J gene TRBJ1-5; D remains ambiguous. Trimming removed 6 bases at V and 4 bases at J, with 10 bases between. The CDR3 is 13 amino acids. Germline V lookup: CDR1 SNHLY, CDR2 FYNNEI.

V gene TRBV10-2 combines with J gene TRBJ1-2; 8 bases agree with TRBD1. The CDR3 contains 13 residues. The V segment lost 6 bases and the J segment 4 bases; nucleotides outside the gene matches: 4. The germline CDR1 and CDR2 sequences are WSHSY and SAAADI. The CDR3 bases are TGCGCCAGCAGGGGACAGGAGACCTATGGCTACACCTTC. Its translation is CASRGQETYGYTF.